What follows are 17 T cell receptor beta chains derived from one specimen sequenced in a study of blood T cell repertoires in COVID-19. The repertoire was sequenced with immunoSEQ multiplex PCR; TCRdb's copy has only in-frame clones and lacks some. This table holds fewer than 300,000 clones, roughly 92% found once. Material for sequencing was peripheral blood. All receptors derive from a woman aged 25 to 39 with COVID-19, enrolled during active disease.

This clone was detected once. The gene calls are TRBV5-8 and TRBJ2-1; D gene ambiguous. The CDR3 contains 17 residues. Between the trimmed V and J ends, which lost 7 bases and 0 bases, there was a span of 20 bases. Germline V gene lookup returns CDR1 SGHTS and CDR2 YDEGEE. CDR3 in DNA: TGTGCCAGCGAGAATACCGACTTCCTCCGCTCCTACAATGAGCAGTTCTTC. It encodes CASENTDFLRSYNEQFF.

This rearrangement joins TRBV28 to TRBJ1-2; 9 nucleotides agree with TRBD1. Germline lookup yields CDR1 MDHEN and CDR2 SYDVKM. There are 15 residues in the CDR3. V was pared by 5 bases and J by 6 bases, with 10 bases of the junction left unmatched. The CDR3 reads CASSNSGTGSDGYTF. CDR3 DNA sequence: TGTGCCAGCAGTAACTCCGGGACAGGGTCAGATGGCTACACCTTC.

The chain carries TRBV3-1 (or the pseudogene TRBV3-2) and TRBJ1-2; 7 bases align to TRBD1. The germline gives CDR1 LGHDT, CDR2 YNNKEL (reference sequence). The CDR3 has 13 amino acids. Trimming at V came to 4 bases and at J to 8 bases, leaving 7 bases not matched to a gene. The CDR3 loop is CASSLTGVGGYTF. CDR3 sequence (DNA): TGTGCCAGCAGCCTTACAGGGGTGGGCGGCTACACCTTC.

This clone has a single count. The chain employs TRBV3-1 (or the pseudogene TRBV3-2) and TRBJ2-7; tentative D call: TRBD1 (6 bases). Deletions cut 4 bases from V and 3 bases from J, with 13 bases between. CDR3 length: 14 residues. Germline values: CDR1 LGHDT, CDR2 YNNKEL (reference sequence). The CDR3 nucleotides are TGTGCCAGCAGCCGCTCAAGGGGGAGCTACGAGCAGTACTTC. Protein: CASSRSRGSYEQYF.

This sequence joins TRBV14 and TRBJ1-1; 7 bases match TRBD1. Germline CDR1 SGHDN, CDR2 FVKESK. After removal of 6 bases from V and 7 bases from J, the junction contained 8 bases not matched to a gene. This CDR3 spans 13 amino acids. CDR3 residues: CASRRQGWGEAFF. As DNA, the CDR3 is TGTGCCAGCAGACGACAGGGATGGGGTGAAGCTTTCTTT.

This clone has just one count. V usage is TRBV7-2 and J usage is TRBJ1-6; D uncertain. This CDR3 contains 16 residues. The V gene lost 4 bases and the J gene lost 0 bases, with 10 bases spanning the gap. From germline, CDR1 is SGHTA and CDR2 FQGNSA. For the CDR3, the DNA is TGTGCCAGCAGCTCGGCAGGAAGCTCCTATAATTCACCCCTCCACTTT. Translating gives CASSSAGSSYNSPLHF.

The rearrangement uses TRBV27 and TRBJ2-6, with D uncertain. Per the germline V gene, CDR1 is MNHEY and CDR2 is SMNVEV (reference sequence). V lost 5 bases and J 3 bases, leaving 23 bases between the germline ends. This CDR3 contains 19 residues. In DNA form, the CDR3 reads TGTGCCAGCAGTCCCCGCCTTTTGGAGTTTTTGGGTGGGGCCAACGTCCTGACTTTC. Protein sequence: CASSPRLLEFLGGANVLTF.

J is TRBJ2-1 and V is TRBV4-2, with 8 bases that match TRBD2. Germline V gives CDR1 LGHNA, CDR2 YNFKEQ. V trimming: 0 bases; J trimming: 3 bases; junction bases outside the gene matches: 7. The length of the CDR3 is 17 residues. The CDR3 DNA follows: TGTGCCAGCAGCCAAGATCCAGCGGGAGCCGGCTACAATGAGCAGTTCTTC. Protein: CASSQDPAGAGYNEQFF.

The rearrangement joins TRBV11-2 to TRBJ1-1; 9 bases line up with TRBD1. With 2 bases clipped from V and 6 bases from J, the junction kept 7 bases outside the gene matches. Germline CDR1 SGHAT, CDR2 FQNNGV. CDR3 length: 15 residues. In nucleotides, the CDR3 is TGTGCCAGCAGCTTATATGGGGGACAGGGAGCTGAAGCTTTCTTT. As protein: CASSLYGGQGAEAFF.

This clone has only one observation. The V and J genes are TRBV12-3 or TRBV12-4 and TRBJ2-3; 8 nucleotides match TRBD1. The CDR3 extends over 13 amino acids. The junction had 2 bases not matched to a gene; V was cut back by 3 bases and J by 6 bases. CDR3 nucleotide sequence: TGTGCCAGCAGTTTCAACAGGGGGGATACGCAGTATTTT. This gives the protein CASSFNRGDTQYF.

This clone has only one observation. This rearrangement joins TRBV5-1 to TRBJ2-7; 7 bases map to TRBD1. Germline CDR1 is SGHRS and CDR2 is YFSETQ. There are 15 residues in the CDR3. With 4 bases clipped from V and 0 bases from J, the junction kept 7 bases outside the gene matches. In DNA form, the CDR3 reads TGCGCCAGCAGCCCACCGAACAGGGGCTCCTACGAGCAGTACTTC. Translation: CASSPPNRGSYEQYF.

The rearrangement uses TRBV5-1 and TRBJ2-3; no clear D. Germline CDR1 reads SGHRS; CDR2 reads YFSETQ. V lost 3 bases and J 4 bases, leaving 15 bases between the germline ends. The CDR3 is 15 residues long. CDR3 loop: CASSSSLGAADTQYF. The CDR3 DNA follows: TGCGCCAGCAGCTCCAGTTTGGGCGCTGCAGATACGCAGTATTTT.

The gene calls are TRBV7-3 and TRBJ2-1; a possible D gene is TRBD1 (5 bases). Looked up from germline, CDR1 is SGHTA and CDR2 is FQGTGA. V lost 1 base to trimming and J lost 8 bases, with 15 bases between them. The CDR3 sequence is 15 residues long. In DNA form, the CDR3 reads TGTGCCAGCAGCTTAAGATTCCAGGGTTACGATGAGCAGTTCTTC. Encoded protein: CASSLRFQGYDEQFF.

The chain couples TRBV10-2 to TRBJ2-3; D not certain. V was cut by 0 bases and J by 7 bases, with 8 bases left in between. This CDR3 spans 13 amino acids. Germline CDR1 WSHSY, CDR2 SAAADI. In DNA form, the CDR3 reads TGCGCCAGCAGTGAGTCAGTGCGGAATACGCAGTATTTT. Translation: CASSESVRNTQYF.

The rearrangement uses TRBV6-5 and TRBJ1-4; 8 bases align to TRBD1. The CDR3 is 15 residues long. Germline V CDR1 and CDR2: MNHEY, SVGAGI. Trimming removed 4 bases from V and 6 bases from J; junction bases left unmatched: 7. CDR3 region: CASSFTGQAHEKLFF. CDR3 DNA sequence: TGTGCCAGCAGTTTCACGGGACAGGCCCATGAAAAACTGTTTTTT.

This sequence joins TRBV7-2 and TRBJ2-1; weak D call: TRBD2 (6 bases). V lost 1 base, J lost 4 bases, and 11 bases lay in between. This CDR3 region has 15 residues. Germline V gene lookup returns CDR1 SGHTA and CDR2 FQGNSA. DNA of the CDR3: TGTGCCAGCAGCTTAGTCGCGGGAAAATACAATGAGCAGTTCTTC. Residues: CASSLVAGKYNEQFF.

This clone appeared once. The rearrangement uses TRBV19 and TRBJ2-1; weak D call: TRBD2 (5 bases). Germline values: CDR1 LNHDA, CDR2 SQIVND (reference sequence). Trimming shortened V by 0 bases and J by 10 bases, and 13 bases separated the two germline ends. The CDR3 has 14 residues. The DNA of the CDR3 is TGTGCCAGTAGTATAGATGGGGAGATCCGAGAGCAGTTCTTC. It yields the protein CASSIDGEIREQFF. Based on the CDR3 plus reference TRBV19 and TRBJ2-1, the full variable domain is DGGITQSPKYLFRKEGQNVTLSCEQNLNHDAMYWYRQDPGQGLRLIYYSQIVNDFQKGDIAEGYSVSREKKESFPLTVTSAQKNPTAFYLCASSIDGEIREQFFGPGTRLTVL.